Listed below are T cell receptor beta chains from one sample, sequenced in a study of cytomegalovirus exposure and HLA in healthy donors. Sequencing was performed with immunoSEQ multiplex PCR; in TCRdb, only in-frame clones are kept and a portion is missing. The table includes 180,000 or so clones, just under 80% detected once. Sequencing used PBMCs. All receptors derive from a female donor in good health and CMV-seronegative. Each CDR3 is given without its conserved first and last residue. Fields, in order: J gene, clone size, V gene, CDR3 protein. Only part of the rows carry a size: once, few, many, or a class if the clone is expanded.

TRBJ1-6 NA TRBV4-1 ASSRKQNSPLH
TRBJ2-3 once TRBV27 ASSTGTSGYTDTQY
TRBJ1-1 NA TRBV9 ASSPTGSGTEAF
TRBJ2-7 NA TRBV19 ASSGSQYEQY
TRBJ2-7 NA TRBV5-8 ASSWTAYEQY
TRBJ1-1 NA TRBV4-1 ASSPRAQGGTEAF
TRBJ2-7 once TRBV9 ASTPGQGGEQY
TRBJ2-7 once TRBV15 ATSLERSYEQY
TRBJ2-1 NA TRBV27 ASSFLPAGTFSDEQF
TRBJ2-5 NA TRBV27 ASSSLTGTGFQETQY
TRBJ2-2 NA TRBV6-5 ASSNDRFSGELF
TRBJ2-3 NA TRBV6-1 ASSGQGADTQY
TRBJ2-7 NA TRBV30 AWRRQGLYEQY
TRBJ1-5 once TRBV5-1 ASSPGEFNQPQH
TRBJ2-2 NA TRBV6-5 ASSYSAGANTGELF
TRBJ1-2 NA TRBV7-6 ASSLGQGYGYT
TRBJ2-7 NA TRBV9 ASSARGQNEQY
TRBJ2-1 NA TRBV5-5 ASSVLGGGSYNEQF
TRBJ2-1 NA TRBV25-1 ASQSREGTDNEQF
TRBJ2-2 NA TRBV4-1 ASSHLQGTGELF
TRBJ2-2 NA TRBV28 ASSPPGQGIGHGELF
TRBJ2-7 NA TRBV7-9 ASSRWTSGITYEQY
TRBJ2-2 NA TRBV7-9 ASSGTSGRITGELF
TRBJ2-1 NA TRBV28 ASSSSGMGFGEQF
TRBJ2-7 once TRBV7-2 ASSSLYEQY
TRBJ1-2 once TRBV7-9 ASSLGTGVAHGYT
TRBJ2-1 NA TRBV30 AQEREGYNEQF
TRBJ2-7 NA TRBV28 ASSFQGAIVEQY
TRBJ1-1 NA TRBV7-9 ASSPVVQGAEAF
TRBJ1-4 few TRBV6-6 ASTNGEYEKLF
TRBJ2-1 NA TRBV30 AWSKAGEEF
TRBJ2-2 NA TRBV10-3 AISGTGSEMGTGELF
TRBJ2-2 once TRBV10-3 AIRTSDTNTGELF
TRBJ1-2 NA TRBV30 AWGGDYGYT
TRBJ2-5 NA TRBV6-5 ASSYTGQQETQY
TRBJ1-2 NA TRBV21-1 ASSLGTGLYGYT
TRBJ2-7 NA TRBV5-4 ASSLHRDRGRTSYEQY
TRBJ2-1 NA TRBV5-1 ASSFGSGDNEQF
TRBJ2-5 NA TRBV15 ATSRGLAGGLQTQY
TRBJ2-1 NA TRBV28 ASSIQDWQF
TRBJ2-5 NA TRBV21-1 ASSKKLGAEQETQY
TRBJ1-5 NA TRBV28 ASSLVGHSNQPQH
TRBJ1-1 few TRBV6-5 ASRKTGGEGTEAF
TRBJ2-7 once TRBV7-2 ASSFDRGGEQY
TRBJ2-7 NA TRBV6-6 ASSYGTGNEQY
TRBJ2-7 NA TRBV7-2 ASRGQGASYEQY
TRBJ2-7 NA TRBV7-9 SSSLGVVAYEQY
TRBJ2-1 NA TRBV18 ASSPRQGTDYNEQF